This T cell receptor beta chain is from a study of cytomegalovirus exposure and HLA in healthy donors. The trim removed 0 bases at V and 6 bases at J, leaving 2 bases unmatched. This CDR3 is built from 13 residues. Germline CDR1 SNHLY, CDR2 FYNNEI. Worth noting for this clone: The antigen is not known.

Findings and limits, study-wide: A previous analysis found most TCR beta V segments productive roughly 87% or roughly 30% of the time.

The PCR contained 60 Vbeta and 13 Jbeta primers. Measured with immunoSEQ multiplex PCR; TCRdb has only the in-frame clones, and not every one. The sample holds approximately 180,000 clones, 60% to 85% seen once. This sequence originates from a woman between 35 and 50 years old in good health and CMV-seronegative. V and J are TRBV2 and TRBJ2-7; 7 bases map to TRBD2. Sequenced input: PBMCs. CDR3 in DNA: TGTGCCAGCAGTGAAGCGCGGGGGATCGAGCAGTACGTC. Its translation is CASSEARGIEQYV.